The subject of this entry is one TCR beta chain. This sample is part of a study of blood T cell repertoires in COVID-19. In the study overall: The study drew acute and convalescent COVID-19 samples from the United States, Italy and Spain.

This table comes from immunoSEQ multiplex PCR, and its TCRdb copy is limited to in-frame clones, with some not included. The repertoire holds 200,000 or so clones, with 79% as singletons. The sequencing sample was made of peripheral blood. This TCR was recovered from a man aged 60-69 years with active or convalescent COVID-19.

DNA for the CDR3: TGTGCCAGCAGTCACCCAACCGGAGCTTTCACCTCCTCGTACGAGCAGTACTTC. Residues: CASSHPTGAFTSSYEQYF. The V call is TRBV6-2 or TRBV6-3, the J call TRBJ2-7; D unresolved. This CDR3 comprises 18 residues. V was clipped by 5 bases and J by 4 bases, with 27 bases between them. Per the germline V gene, CDR1 is MNHEY and CDR2 is SVGEGT.